These T cell receptor beta chains were read from a single sample in a study of T cell responses to AZD1222 COVID-19 vaccine. Clones were read by immunoSEQ multiplex PCR, and TCRdb kept only the in-frame ones, dropping some. Of some 150,000 clones listed, around 93% are singletons. The sequencing here drew on peripheral blood, taken on day 0 of AZD1222 vaccination. These receptors were taken from an adult in good health. CDR3s leave out the opening cysteine and the closing phenylalanine or tryptophan.

V gene	J gene	CDR3 protein
TRBV3-1/TRBV3-2	TRBJ1-1	ASSRTGLPYTEAF
TRBV5-1	TRBJ2-2	ASSLSGPETGELF
TRBV3-1/TRBV3-2	TRBJ1-3	ASSPRDTRAGNTIY
TRBV19	TRBJ1-5	ASSPMTGGYQPQH
TRBV18	TRBJ2-3	ASSLDYLSTDTQY
TRBV28	TRBJ1-4	ASSPTNREKLF
TRBV5-1	TRBJ2-3	ASGLLDRIYTDTQY
TRBV7-9	TRBJ2-2	ASSLVGQTTGELF
TRBV4-3	TRBJ1-6	ASSPGWGNSPLH
TRBV21-1	TRBJ2-1	ASSMGGPDNSHEQF
TRBV11-3	TRBJ2-6	ASSLDRVGAGANVLT
TRBV7-9	TRBJ2-4	ASSPGAGLNIQY
TRBV6-5	TRBJ1-1	ASSYDELTEAF
TRBV9	TRBJ1-5	ASSVSAGTENQPQH
TRBV28	TRBJ2-2	ASSPAGRTGELF
TRBV5-1	TRBJ1-1	ASSLVGEPYEAF
TRBV30	TRBJ1-1	AWRGAGLNTEAF
TRBV3-1/TRBV3-2	TRBJ2-3	ASSPGGGQSTDTQY
TRBV3-1/TRBV3-2	TRBJ1-2	ASSQSRTGRGYT
TRBV21-1	TRBJ2-1	ASSRDSYNEQF
TRBV14	TRBJ2-7	ASSRNSYEQY
TRBV3-1/TRBV3-2	TRBJ2-5	ASSQVKGTGDQETQY
TRBV19	TRBJ1-6	ASRPFDTHRDSPLH
TRBV4-1	TRBJ1-5	ASSQGTGNQPQH
TRBV28	TRBJ1-5	ASNGGGGQPQH
TRBV19	TRBJ1-1	ASTTGSNTEAF
TRBV28	TRBJ1-4	ASGAEKLF
TRBV3-1/TRBV3-2	TRBJ1-4	ASSQGNPGSEKLF
TRBV2	TRBJ2-7	ASRDRGPEQY
TRBV27	TRBJ2-2	ASRLQGIGELF
TRBV21-1	TRBJ1-1	ASSKFLDGGADTEAF
TRBV6-5	TRBJ2-3	ASRRKGSSRDTQY
TRBV28	TRBJ1-6	ASREGLGDNSPLH
TRBV11-3	TRBJ2-3	ASSLGYTDTQY